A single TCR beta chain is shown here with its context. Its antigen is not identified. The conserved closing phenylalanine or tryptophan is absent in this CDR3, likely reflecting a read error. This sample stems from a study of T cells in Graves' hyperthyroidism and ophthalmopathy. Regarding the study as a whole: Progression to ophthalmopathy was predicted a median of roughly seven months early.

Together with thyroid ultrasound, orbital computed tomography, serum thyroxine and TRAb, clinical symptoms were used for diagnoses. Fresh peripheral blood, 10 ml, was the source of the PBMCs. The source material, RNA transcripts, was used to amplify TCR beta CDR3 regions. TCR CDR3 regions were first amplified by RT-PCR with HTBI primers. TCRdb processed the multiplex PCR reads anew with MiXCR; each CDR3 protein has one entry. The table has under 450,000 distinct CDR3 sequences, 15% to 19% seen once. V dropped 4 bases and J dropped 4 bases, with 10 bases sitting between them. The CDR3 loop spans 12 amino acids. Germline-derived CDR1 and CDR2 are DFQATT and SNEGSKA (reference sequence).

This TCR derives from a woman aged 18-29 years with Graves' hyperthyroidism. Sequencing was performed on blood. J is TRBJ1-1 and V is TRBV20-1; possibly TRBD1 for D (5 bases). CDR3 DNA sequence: TGCAGTGCTACTGCGGGACCCACTGAAGCTTTCTCT. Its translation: CSATAGPTEAFS.